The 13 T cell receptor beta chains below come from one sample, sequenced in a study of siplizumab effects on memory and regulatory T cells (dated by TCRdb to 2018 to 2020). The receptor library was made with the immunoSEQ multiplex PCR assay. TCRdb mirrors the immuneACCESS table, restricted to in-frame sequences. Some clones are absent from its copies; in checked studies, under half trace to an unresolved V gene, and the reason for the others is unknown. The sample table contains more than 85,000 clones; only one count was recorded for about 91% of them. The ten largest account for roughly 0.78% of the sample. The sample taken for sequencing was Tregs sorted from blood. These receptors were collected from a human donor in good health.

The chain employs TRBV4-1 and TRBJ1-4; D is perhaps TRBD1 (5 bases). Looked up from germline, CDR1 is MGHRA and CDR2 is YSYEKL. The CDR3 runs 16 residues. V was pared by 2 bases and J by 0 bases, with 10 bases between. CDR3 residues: CASSQRQGATNEKLFF. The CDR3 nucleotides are TGCGCCAGCAGCCAACGCCAGGGAGCAACTAATGAAAAACTGTTTTTT.

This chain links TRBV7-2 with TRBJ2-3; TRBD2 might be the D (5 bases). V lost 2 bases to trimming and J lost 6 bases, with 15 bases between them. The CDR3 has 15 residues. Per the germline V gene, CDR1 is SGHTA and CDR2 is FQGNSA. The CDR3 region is CASSLSSGVGDTQYF. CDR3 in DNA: TGTGCCAGCAGCTTAAGTTCCGGGGTGGGGGATACGCAGTATTTT.

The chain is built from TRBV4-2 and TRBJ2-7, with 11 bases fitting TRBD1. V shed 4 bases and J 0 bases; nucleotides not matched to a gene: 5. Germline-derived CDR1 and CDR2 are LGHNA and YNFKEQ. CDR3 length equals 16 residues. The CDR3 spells CASSLGQGVSSYEQYF. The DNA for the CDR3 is TGTGCCAGCAGCCTGGGACAGGGGGTGAGCTCCTACGAGCAGTACTTC.

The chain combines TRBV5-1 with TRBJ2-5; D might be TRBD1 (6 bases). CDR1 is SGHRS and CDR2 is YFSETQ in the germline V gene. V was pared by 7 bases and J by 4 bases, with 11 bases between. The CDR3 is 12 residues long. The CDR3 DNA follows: TGCGCCAGCGGAACAGGGACAGAGACCCAGTACTTC. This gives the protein CASGTGTETQYF.

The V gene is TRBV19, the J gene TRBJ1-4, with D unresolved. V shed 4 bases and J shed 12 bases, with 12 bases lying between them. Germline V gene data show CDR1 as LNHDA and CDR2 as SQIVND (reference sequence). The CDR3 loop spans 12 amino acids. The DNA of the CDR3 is TGTGCCAGTAGTAAGGCGGGTGAGGAACTGTTTTTT. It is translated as CASSKAGEELFF.

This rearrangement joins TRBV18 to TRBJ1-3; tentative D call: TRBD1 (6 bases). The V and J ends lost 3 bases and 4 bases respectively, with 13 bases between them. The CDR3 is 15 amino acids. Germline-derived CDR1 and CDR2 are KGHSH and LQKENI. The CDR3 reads CASSPTTGWGNTIYF. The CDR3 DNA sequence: TGTGCCAGCTCACCGACCACAGGGTGGGGAAACACCATATATTTT.

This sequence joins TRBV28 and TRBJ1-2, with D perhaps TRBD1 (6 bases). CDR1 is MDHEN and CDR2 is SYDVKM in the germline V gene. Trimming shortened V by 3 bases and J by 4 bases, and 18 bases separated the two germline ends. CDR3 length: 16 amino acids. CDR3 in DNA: TGTGCCAGCAGTTTGGGCGGTCAGGGGCTAGGCTATGGCTACACCTTC. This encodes CASSLGGQGLGYGYTF.

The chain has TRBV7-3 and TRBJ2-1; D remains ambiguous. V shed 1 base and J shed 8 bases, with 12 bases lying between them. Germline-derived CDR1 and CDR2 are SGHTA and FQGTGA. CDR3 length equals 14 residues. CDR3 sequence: CASSLSLFSHEQFF. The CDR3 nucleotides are TGTGCCAGCAGCTTAAGTCTTTTTAGTCATGAGCAGTTCTTC. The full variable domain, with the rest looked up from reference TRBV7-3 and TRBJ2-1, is GAGVSQTPSNKVTEKGKYVELRCDPISGHTALYWYRQSLGQGPEFLIYFQGTGAADDSGLPNDRFFAVRPEGSVSTLKIQRTERGDSAVYLCASSLSLFSHEQFFGPGTRLTVL.

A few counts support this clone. CDR3 sequence reads: CAWGPGAFF. In DNA, the CDR3 is TGTGCCTGGGGGCCGGGAGCTTTCTTT. This chain links TRBV11-2 with TRBJ1-1; TRBD1 might be the D (6 bases). Trimming removed 11 bases at V and 10 bases at J, with 11 bases between. Germline V CDR1 and CDR2: SGHAT, FQNNGV. This CDR3 region has 9 residues.

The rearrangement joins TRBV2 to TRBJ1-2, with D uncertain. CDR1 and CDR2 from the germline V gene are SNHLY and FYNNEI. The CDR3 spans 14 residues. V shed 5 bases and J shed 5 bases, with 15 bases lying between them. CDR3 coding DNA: TGTGCCAGCAGTTCCCGGGCTGGAGGGTATGGCTACACCTTC. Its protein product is CASSSRAGGYGYTF.

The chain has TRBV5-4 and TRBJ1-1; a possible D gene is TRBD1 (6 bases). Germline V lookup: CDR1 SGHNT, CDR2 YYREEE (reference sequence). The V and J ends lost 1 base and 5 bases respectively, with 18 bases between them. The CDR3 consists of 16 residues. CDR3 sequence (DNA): TGTGCCAGCAGCTTGCAACACCGTCAGGGGCGTACTGAAGCTTTCTTT. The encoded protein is CASSLQHRQGRTEAFF.

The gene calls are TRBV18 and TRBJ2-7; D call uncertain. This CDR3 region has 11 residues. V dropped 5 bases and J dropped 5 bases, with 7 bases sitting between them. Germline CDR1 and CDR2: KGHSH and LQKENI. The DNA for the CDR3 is TGTGCCAGCTCAAGTGCGCACGAGCAGTACTTC. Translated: CASSSAHEQYF.

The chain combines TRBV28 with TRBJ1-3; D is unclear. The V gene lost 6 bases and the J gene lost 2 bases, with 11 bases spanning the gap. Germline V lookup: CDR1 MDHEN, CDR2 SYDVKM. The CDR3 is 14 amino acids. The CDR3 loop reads CASSHGGTGNTIYF. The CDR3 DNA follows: TGTGCCAGCAGCCATGGCGGGACTGGAAACACCATATATTTT.